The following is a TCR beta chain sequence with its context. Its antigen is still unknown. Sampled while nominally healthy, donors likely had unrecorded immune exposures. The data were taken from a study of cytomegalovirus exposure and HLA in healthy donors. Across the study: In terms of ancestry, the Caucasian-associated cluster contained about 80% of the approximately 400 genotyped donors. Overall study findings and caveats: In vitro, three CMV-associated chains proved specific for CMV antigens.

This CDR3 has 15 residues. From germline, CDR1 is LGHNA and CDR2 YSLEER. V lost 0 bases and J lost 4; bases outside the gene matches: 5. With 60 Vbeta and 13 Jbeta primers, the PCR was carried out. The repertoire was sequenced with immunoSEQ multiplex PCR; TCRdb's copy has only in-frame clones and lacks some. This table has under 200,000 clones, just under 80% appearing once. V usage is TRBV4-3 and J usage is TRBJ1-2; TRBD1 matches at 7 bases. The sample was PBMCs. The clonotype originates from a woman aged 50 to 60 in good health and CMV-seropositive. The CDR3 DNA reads TGCGCCAGCAGCCAAGATCTGCGGGACAGCTATGGCTACACCTTC. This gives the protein CASSQDLRDSYGYTF.